Sequencing of this TCR beta chain was carried out in a study of shared clonotypes between healthy human individuals. The CDR3 spans 18 residues. Germline CDR1 and CDR2: KGHSH and LQKENI. The V end was cut by 6 bases, the J end by 7 bases, with 31 bases between. Study donors comprised healthy, HIV-negative adults devoid of recent acute infection or vaccination. Some 30,000 T cell genomes (approximately 0.2 ug DNA) went into each sorted-subset replicate. The data were produced by immunoSEQ multiplex PCR, yet TCRdb's version contains in-frame clones alone and is incomplete. The sample gives approximately 530,000 clones, approximately 95% of which show up once; nearly 0.065% is in the top ten.

V gene TRBV18 combines with J gene TRBJ2-7; TRBD1 or TRBD2 may be the D gene (6 bases each). The TCR was taken from a woman aged 25 to 39 in good health. Sequencing input: naive CD4+ T cells sorted from blood. The subset: CD45RA+ positively selected. CDR3 protein: CASSPSFTVGGQVYEQYF. In DNA form, the CDR3 reads TGTGCCAGCTCTCCCTCCTTCACGGTGGGGGGCCAGGTCTATGAGCAGTACTTC. Together with reference TRBV18 and TRBJ2-7, the CDR3 gives the full variable domain: NAGVMQNPRHLVRRRGQEARLRCSPMKGHSHVYWYRQLPEEGLKFMVYLQKENIIDESGMPKERFSAEFPKEGPSILRIQQVVRGDSAAYFCASSPSFTVGGQVYEQYFGPGTRLTVT.